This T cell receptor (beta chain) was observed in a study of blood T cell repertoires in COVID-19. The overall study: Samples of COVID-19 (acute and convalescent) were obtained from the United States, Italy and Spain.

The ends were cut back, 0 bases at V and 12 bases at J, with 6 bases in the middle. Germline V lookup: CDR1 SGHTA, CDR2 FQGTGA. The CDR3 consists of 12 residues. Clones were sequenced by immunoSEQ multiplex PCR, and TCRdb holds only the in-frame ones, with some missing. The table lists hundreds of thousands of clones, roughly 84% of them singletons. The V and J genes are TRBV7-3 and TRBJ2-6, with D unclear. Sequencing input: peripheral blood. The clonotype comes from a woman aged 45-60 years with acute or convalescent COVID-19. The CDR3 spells CASSLTAGVLTF. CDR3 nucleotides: TGTGCCAGCAGCTTAACCGCCGGCGTCCTGACTTTC.